Listed here are 2 T cell receptor beta chains from one sample, sequenced in a study of blood T cell repertoires in COVID-19. Here immunoSEQ multiplex PCR was the method, and the copy in TCRdb shows in-frame clones only, minus some. The table has 370,000 or so clones, 80% to 90% seen once; the top ten hold 1% to 1.5%. Sequencing used PBMCs or T cells enriched from blood (not recorded which). These receptors were obtained from a man aged 25-40 years who had recovered from COVID-19.

The genes are TRBV19 and TRBJ2-6, with a possible D match to TRBD1 (6 bases). Germline V gene data show CDR1 as LNHDA and CDR2 as SQIVND (reference sequence). The CDR3 contains 14 residues. The DNA for the CDR3 is TGTGCTTCGGACAGATTCTCTGGGGCCAACGTCCTGACTTTC. The encoded protein is CASDRFSGANVLTF. The full variable domain, its missing parts supplied by reference TRBV19 and TRBJ2-6, is DGGITQSPKYLFRKEGQNVTLSCEQNLNHDAMYWYRQDPGQGLRLIYYSQIVNDFQKGDIAEGYSVSREKKESFPLTVTSAQKNPTAFYLCASDRFSGANVLTFGAGSRLTVL.

The sample holds one count of this clone. This chain uses TRBV4-1 with TRBJ1-6; D not certain. V lost 4 bases, J lost 5 bases, and 9 bases lay in between. The CDR3 covers 14 residues. CDR1 MGHRA and CDR2 YSYEKL come from the germline V gene. The CDR3 region is CASSPGLNNSPLHF. CDR3 sequence (DNA): TGCGCCAGCAGCCCCGGACTGAATAATTCACCCCTCCACTTT.